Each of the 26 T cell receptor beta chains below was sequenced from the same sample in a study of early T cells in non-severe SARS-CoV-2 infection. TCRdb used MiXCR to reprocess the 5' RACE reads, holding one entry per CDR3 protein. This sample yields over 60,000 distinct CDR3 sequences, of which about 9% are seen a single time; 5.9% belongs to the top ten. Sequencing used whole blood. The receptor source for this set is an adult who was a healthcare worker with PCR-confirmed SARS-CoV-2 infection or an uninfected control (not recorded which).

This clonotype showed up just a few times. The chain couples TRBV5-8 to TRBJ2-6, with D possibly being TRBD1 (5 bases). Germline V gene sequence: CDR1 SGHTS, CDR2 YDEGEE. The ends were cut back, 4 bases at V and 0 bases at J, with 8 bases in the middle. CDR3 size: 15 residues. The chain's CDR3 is CASSPTGSGANVLTF. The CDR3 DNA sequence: TGTGCCAGCAGCCCAACAGGCTCTGGGGCCAACGTCCTGACTTTC.

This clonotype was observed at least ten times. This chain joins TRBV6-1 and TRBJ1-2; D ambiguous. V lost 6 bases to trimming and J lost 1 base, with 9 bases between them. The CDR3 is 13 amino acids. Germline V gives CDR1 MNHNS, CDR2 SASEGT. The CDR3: CASSLRDNYGYTF. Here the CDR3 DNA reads TGTGCCAGCAGCCTCAGAGATAACTATGGCTACACCTTC.

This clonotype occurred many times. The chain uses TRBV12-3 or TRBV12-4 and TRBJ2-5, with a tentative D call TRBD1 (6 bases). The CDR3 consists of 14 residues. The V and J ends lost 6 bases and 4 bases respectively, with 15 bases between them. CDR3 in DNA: TGTGCCAGCAGCCCTGGGACGACAGGAGAGACCCAGTACTTC. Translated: CASSPGTTGETQYF.

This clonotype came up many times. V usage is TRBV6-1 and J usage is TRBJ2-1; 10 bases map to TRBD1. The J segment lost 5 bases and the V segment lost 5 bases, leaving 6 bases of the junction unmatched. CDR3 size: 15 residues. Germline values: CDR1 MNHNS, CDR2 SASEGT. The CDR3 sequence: CASSYPGQGHNEQFF. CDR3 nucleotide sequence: TGTGCCAGCAGTTATCCGGGACAGGGGCACAATGAGCAGTTCTTC.

In DNA, the CDR3 is TGTGCCAGCAGCCCAAAGGGGGCCAGTGGCTACACCTTC. This gives the protein CASSPKGASGYTF. The chain combines TRBV27 with TRBJ1-2; 7 bases match TRBD1. The CDR3 length is 13 residues. Germline-derived CDR1 and CDR2 are MNHEY and SMNVEV (reference sequence). Trimming cost V 6 bases and J 7 bases; bases outside gene matches: 8.

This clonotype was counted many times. Here the CDR3 DNA reads TGTGCCAGCAGCCATTCAAAGGGGTTGGACAATGAGCAGTTCTTC. Translated, it gives CASSHSKGLDNEQFF. J is TRBJ2-1 and V is TRBV3-1, with a weak D call TRBD1 (5 bases). The CDR3 totals 15 residues. Germline CDR1 and CDR2: LGHDT and YNNKEL (reference sequence). The V gene lost 3 bases and the J gene lost 5 bases, with 14 bases spanning the gap.

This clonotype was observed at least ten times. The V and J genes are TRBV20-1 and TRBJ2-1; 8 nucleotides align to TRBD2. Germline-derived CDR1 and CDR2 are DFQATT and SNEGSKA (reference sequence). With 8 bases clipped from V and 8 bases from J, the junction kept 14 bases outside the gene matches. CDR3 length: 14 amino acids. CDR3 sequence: CSPLKLAGRDEQFF. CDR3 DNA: TGCAGTCCCCTTAAGTTAGCGGGAAGGGATGAGCAGTTCTTC.

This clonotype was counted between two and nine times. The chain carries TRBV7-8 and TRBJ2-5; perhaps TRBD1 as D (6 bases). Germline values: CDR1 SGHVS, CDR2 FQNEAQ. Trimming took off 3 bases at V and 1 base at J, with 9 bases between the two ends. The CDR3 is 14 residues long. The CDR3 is CASSFRGIQETQYF. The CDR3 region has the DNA TGTGCCAGCAGCTTCAGGGGTATCCAAGAGACCCAGTACTTC.

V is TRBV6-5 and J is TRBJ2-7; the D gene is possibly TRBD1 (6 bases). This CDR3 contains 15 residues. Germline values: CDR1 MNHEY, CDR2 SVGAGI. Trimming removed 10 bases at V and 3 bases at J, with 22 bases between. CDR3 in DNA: TGTGCCACCCTCAACCAAAGGACAGTCTACTACGAGCAGTACTTC. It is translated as CATLNQRTVYYEQYF.

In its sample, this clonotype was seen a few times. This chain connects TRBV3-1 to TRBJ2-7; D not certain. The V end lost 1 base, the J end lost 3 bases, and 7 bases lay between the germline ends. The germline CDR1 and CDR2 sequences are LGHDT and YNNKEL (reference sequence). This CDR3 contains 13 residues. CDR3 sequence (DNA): TGTGCCAGCAGCCAAGTCGGCGGCTACGAGCAGTACTTC. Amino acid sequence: CASSQVGGYEQYF.

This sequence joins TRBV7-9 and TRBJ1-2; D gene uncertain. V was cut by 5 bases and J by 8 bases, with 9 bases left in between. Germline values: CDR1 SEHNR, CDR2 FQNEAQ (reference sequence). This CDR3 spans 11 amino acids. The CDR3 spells CASSPSEGYTF. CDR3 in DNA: TGTGCCAGCAGCCCGTCTGAAGGCTACACCTTC.

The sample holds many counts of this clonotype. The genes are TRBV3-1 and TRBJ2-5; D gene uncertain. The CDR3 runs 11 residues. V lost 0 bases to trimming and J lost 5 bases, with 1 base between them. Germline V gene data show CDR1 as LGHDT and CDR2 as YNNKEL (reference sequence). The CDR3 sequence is CASSQEETQYF. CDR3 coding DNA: TGTGCCAGCAGCCAAGAGGAGACCCAGTACTTC.

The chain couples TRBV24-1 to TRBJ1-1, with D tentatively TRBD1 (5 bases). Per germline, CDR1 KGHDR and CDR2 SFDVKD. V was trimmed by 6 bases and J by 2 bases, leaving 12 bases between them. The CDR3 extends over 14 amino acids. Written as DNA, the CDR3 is TGTGCCACCAGTACTCGAACAGGAAACACTGAAGCTTTCTTT. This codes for CATSTRTGNTEAFF.

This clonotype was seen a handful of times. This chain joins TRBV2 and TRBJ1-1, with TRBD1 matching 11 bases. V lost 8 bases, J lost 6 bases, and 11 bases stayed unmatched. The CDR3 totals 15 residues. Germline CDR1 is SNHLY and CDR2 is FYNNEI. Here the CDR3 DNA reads TGTGCCAGCCGGACAGGGGGCGATGGACTCTCTGAAGCTTTCTTT. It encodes CASRTGGDGLSEAFF.

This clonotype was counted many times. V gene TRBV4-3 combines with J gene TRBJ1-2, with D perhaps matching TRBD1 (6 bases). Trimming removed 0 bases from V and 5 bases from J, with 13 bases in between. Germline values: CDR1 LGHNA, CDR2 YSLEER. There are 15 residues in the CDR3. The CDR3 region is CASSQDLQGYYGYTF. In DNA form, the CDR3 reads TGCGCCAGCAGCCAAGATCTCCAGGGGTATTATGGCTACACCTTC.

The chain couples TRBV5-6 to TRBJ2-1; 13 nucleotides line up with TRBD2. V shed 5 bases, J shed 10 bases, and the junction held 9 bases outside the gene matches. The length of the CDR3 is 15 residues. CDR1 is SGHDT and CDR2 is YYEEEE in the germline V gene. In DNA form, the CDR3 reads TGTGCCAGCAGTCCCGGACTAGCGGGAGACCGAGAGCAGTTCTTC. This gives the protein CASSPGLAGDREQFF.

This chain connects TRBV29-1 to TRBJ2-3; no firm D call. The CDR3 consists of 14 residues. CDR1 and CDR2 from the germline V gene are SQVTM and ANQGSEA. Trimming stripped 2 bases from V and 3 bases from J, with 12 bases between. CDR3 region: CSVEFSTRTDTQYF. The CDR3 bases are TGCAGCGTTGAATTTTCGACCCGAACAGATACGCAGTATTTT.

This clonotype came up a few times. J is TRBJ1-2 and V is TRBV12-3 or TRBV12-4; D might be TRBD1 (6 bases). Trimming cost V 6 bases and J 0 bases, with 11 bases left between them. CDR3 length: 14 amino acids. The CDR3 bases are TGTGCCAGCAGCCCCGGGACAACTAACTATGGCTACACCTTC. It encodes CASSPGTTNYGYTF.

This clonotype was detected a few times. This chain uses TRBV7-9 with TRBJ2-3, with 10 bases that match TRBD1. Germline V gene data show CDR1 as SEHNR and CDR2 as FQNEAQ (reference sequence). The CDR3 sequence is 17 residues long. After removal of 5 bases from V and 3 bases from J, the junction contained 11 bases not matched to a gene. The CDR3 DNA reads TGTGCCAGCAGCGGATCCGGGACAGGGGTTGGTACAGATACGCAGTATTTT. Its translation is CASSGSGTGVGTDTQYF.

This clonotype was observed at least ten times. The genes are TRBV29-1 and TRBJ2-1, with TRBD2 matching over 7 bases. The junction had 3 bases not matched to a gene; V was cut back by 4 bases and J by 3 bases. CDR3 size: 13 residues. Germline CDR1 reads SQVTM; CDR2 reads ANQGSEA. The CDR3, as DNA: TGCAGCGTTGCTAGCGGAGTCTACAATGAGCAGTTCTTC. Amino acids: CSVASGVYNEQFF.

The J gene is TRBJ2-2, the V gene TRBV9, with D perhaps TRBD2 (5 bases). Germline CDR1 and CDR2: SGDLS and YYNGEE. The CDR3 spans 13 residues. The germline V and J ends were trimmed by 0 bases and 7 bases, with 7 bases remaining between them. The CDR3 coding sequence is TGTGCCAGCAGCGTAGGAGGGATCGGGGAGCTGTTTTTT. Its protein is CASSVGGIGELFF.

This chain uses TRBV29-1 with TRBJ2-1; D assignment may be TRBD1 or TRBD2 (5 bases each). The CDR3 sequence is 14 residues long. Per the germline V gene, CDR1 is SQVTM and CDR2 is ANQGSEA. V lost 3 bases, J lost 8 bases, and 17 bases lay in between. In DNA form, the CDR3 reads TGCAGCGTTGAGAAGGACTTCGGACACTATGAGCAGTTCTTC. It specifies CSVEKDFGHYEQFF.

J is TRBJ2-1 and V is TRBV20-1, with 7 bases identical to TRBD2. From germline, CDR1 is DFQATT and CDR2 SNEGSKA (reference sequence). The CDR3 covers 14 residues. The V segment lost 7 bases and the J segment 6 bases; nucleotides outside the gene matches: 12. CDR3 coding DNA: TGCAGTGTTCTTAGCGGGCCGGGGGGCAATGAGCAGTTCTTC. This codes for CSVLSGPGGNEQFF.

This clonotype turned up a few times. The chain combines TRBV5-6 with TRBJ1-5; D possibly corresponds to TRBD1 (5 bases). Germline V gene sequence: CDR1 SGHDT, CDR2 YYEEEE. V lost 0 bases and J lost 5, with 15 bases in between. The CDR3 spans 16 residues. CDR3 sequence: CASSLGASRDHQPQHF. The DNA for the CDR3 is TGTGCCAGCAGCTTGGGAGCGAGCAGGGACCATCAGCCCCAGCATTTT. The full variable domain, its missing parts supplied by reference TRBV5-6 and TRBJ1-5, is DAGVTQSPTHLIKTRGQQVTLRCSPKSGHDTVSWYQQALGQGPQFIFQYYEEEERQRGNFPDRFSGHQFPNYSSELNVNALLLGDSALYLCASSLGASRDHQPQHFGDGTRLSIL.

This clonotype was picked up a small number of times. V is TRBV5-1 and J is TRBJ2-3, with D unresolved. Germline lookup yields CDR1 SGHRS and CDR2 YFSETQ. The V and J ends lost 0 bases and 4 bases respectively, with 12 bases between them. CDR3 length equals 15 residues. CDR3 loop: CASSLEGRSSDTQYF. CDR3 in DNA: TGCGCCAGCAGCTTGGAGGGCAGGAGCTCAGATACGCAGTATTTT.

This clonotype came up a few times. The CDR3 region is CASSQGGMNTEAFF. The CDR3 DNA follows: TGTGCCAGCAGTCAAGGGGGCATGAACACTGAAGCTTTCTTT. V usage is TRBV6-2 or TRBV6-3 and J usage is TRBJ1-1, with 7 bases identical to TRBD1. Trimming removed 5 bases from V and 0 bases from J; junction bases left unmatched: 3. This CDR3 contains 14 residues. Germline V gene lookup returns CDR1 MNHEY and CDR2 SVGEGT.